Each of the 17 T cell receptor beta chains below was sequenced from the same sample in a study of early T cells in non-severe SARS-CoV-2 infection. MiXCR, applied by TCRdb to the 5' RACE reads, yields one record per CDR3 protein. In the table there are roughly 120,000 distinct CDR3 sequences, 15% of which are singletons. The source material was whole blood. These receptors were collected from an adult who was a healthcare worker with PCR-confirmed SARS-CoV-2 infection or an uninfected control (not recorded which).

This sequence joins TRBV3-1 and TRBJ2-7; TRBD2 matches 7 bases. The CDR3 spans 13 residues. The J segment lost 4 bases and the V segment lost 4 bases, leaving 4 bases of the junction unmatched. Germline CDR1 is LGHDT and CDR2 is YNNKEL (reference sequence). The CDR3 DNA sequence: TGTGCCAGCAGCCGCCGGGGAGGGTACGAGCAGTACTTC. Amino acid sequence: CASSRRGGYEQYF.

There are a few counts of this clonotype. The chain carries TRBV2 and TRBJ1-1; D is perhaps TRBD1 (5 bases). CDR1 is SNHLY and CDR2 is FYNNEI in the germline V gene. V lost 7 bases and J lost 8, with 17 bases in between. The CDR3 runs 13 residues. CDR3 amino acids: CASTAGVWDEAFF. CDR3 DNA sequence: TGTGCCAGCACCGCCGGGGTATGGGACGAAGCTTTCTTT.

The chain joins TRBV5-1 to TRBJ2-7; D is possibly TRBD1 (6 bases). Germline V gene sequence: CDR1 SGHRS, CDR2 YFSETQ. The V gene lost 0 bases and the J gene lost 6 bases, with 13 bases spanning the gap. The CDR3 consists of 14 residues. The CDR3 loop is CASSLEGTRGEQYF. The CDR3 DNA sequence: TGCGCCAGCAGCTTGGAAGGGACAAGAGGCGAGCAGTACTTC.

Ten or more counts support this clonotype. The rearrangement joins TRBV6-5 to TRBJ1-1; D remains ambiguous. Trimming removed 4 bases at V and 6 bases at J, with 24 bases between. Germline assignment: CDR1 MNHEY and CDR2 SVGAGI. CDR3 length equals 17 residues. The CDR3 DNA is TGTGCCAGCAGTTCTCCTAGGTCCTGGGGTATCGGGGCTGAAGCTTTCTTT. Its protein is CASSSPRSWGIGAEAFF.

This clonotype has just a few counts. This chain joins TRBV30 and TRBJ1-1; 10 bases line up with TRBD1. V lost 2 bases, J lost 5 bases, and 8 bases stayed unmatched. Germline lookup yields CDR1 GTSNPN and CDR2 SVGIG (reference sequence). This CDR3 has 15 residues. CDR3 sequence: CAWSQGQGRWTEAFF. The CDR3 nucleotides read TGTGCCTGGAGTCAGGGACAGGGGCGTTGGACTGAAGCTTTCTTT.

The chain employs TRBV4-2 and TRBJ2-5; unclear D gene. Germline V gene lookup returns CDR1 LGHNA and CDR2 YNFKEQ. CDR3 length equals 13 residues. V dropped 0 bases and J dropped 3 bases, with 5 bases sitting between them. CDR3 protein: CASSQDWEETQYF. In DNA form, the CDR3 reads TGTGCCAGCAGCCAAGATTGGGAAGAGACCCAGTACTTC.

This clonotype was observed a handful of times. J is TRBJ1-2 and V is TRBV11-2; 7 bases are shared with TRBD1. Germline assignment: CDR1 SGHAT and CDR2 FQNNGV. The CDR3 consists of 15 residues. The J segment lost 3 bases and the V segment lost 5 bases, leaving 9 bases of the junction unmatched. CDR3 sequence reads: CASSRDWGTDYGYTF. CDR3 nucleotide sequence: TGTGCCAGCAGCCGAGATTGGGGGACAGACTATGGCTACACCTTC.

At least ten counts were recorded for this clonotype. The gene calls are TRBV7-9 and TRBJ2-6, with unresolved D. Germline-derived CDR1 and CDR2 are SEHNR and FQNEAQ (reference sequence). The CDR3 consists of 13 residues. V was cut by 5 bases and J by 0 bases, with 2 bases left in between. CDR3 sequence (DNA): TGTGCCAGCAGCAGCTCTGGGGCCAACGTCCTGACTTTC. Encoded protein: CASSSSGANVLTF.

This clonotype came up a few times. The CDR3 DNA reads as TGTGCCAGCTCCCCAGGGCGTACGAACACCGGGGAGCTGTTTTTT. Its protein product is CASSPGRTNTGELFF. The J gene is TRBJ2-2, the V gene TRBV12-3 or TRBV12-4, with a possible D match to TRBD1 (5 bases). The V gene lost 8 bases and the J gene lost 0 bases, with 13 bases spanning the gap. The CDR3 contains 15 residues.

This clonotype was seen more than once but under ten times. V and J are TRBV12-3 or TRBV12-4 and TRBJ2-6; D uncertain. The CDR3 is 15 residues long. V was trimmed by 5 bases and J by 4 bases, leaving 12 bases between them. DNA of the CDR3: TGTGCCAGCAGTAGTCCAAGGCTCGGGGCCAACGTCCTGACTTTC. This codes for CASSSPRLGANVLTF.

The chain joins TRBV7-9 to TRBJ2-3; the D is unclear. CDR1 SEHNR and CDR2 FQNEAQ come from the germline V gene (reference sequence). V was trimmed by 1 base and J by 8 bases, leaving 7 bases between them. The CDR3 is 12 residues long. CDR3 nucleotide sequence: TGTGCCAGCAGCTTAGATCTCGGTACGCAGTATTTT. It translates to CASSLDLGTQYF.

J is TRBJ1-1 and V is TRBV10-3, with D hard to call. This CDR3 comprises 11 residues. Trimming shortened V by 10 bases and J by 1 base, and 7 bases separated the two germline ends. In germline, CDR1 is ENHRY, CDR2 SYGVKD. The CDR3 is CATTENTEAFF. CDR3 bases: TGTGCCACTACGGAGAACACTGAAGCTTTCTTT.

The V call is TRBV14, the J call TRBJ1-1; D unresolved. The germline gives CDR1 SGHDN, CDR2 FVKESK. V lost 4 bases, J lost 6 bases, and 12 bases lay in between. CDR3 length equals 13 residues. The CDR3 region has the DNA TGTGCCAGCAGCCCGACATGGTCCTCTGAAGCTTTCTTT. Amino acids: CASSPTWSSEAFF.

The chain uses TRBV2 and TRBJ1-2, with 7 bases identical to TRBD1. This CDR3 spans 13 amino acids. V dropped 9 bases and J dropped 2; count of bases not matched to a gene: 6. The germline V gene has CDR1 SNHLY and CDR2 FYNNEI. CDR3 region: CASGTVRNYGYTF. The CDR3 coding sequence is TGTGCCAGTGGGACAGTTAGAAACTATGGCTACACCTTC.

There are a few counts of this clonotype. The chain recombines TRBV12-3 or TRBV12-4 with TRBJ2-4, with 7 bases aligning to TRBD1. The CDR3 totals 17 residues. The V and J ends lost 1 base and 0 bases, in that order; junction bases with no gene match: 6. CDR3 bases: TGTGCCAGCAGTTTAGAAGGACAGGTTGAAGCCAAAAACATTCAGTACTTC. Its translation is CASSLEGQVEAKNIQYF.

This clonotype was observed a handful of times. The chain recombines TRBV10-2 with TRBJ1-1; D unresolved. Trimming cost V 5 bases and J 0 bases, with 10 bases left between them. Germline loops: CDR1 WSHSY, CDR2 SAAADI. CDR3 length: 14 residues. For the CDR3, the DNA is TGCGCCAGCAGTTATGGGTTGCTGAACACTGAAGCTTTCTTT. Translation: CASSYGLLNTEAFF.

The CDR3 sequence is CASSLWTGIGYGYTF. Here the CDR3 DNA reads TGCGCCAGCAGCTTATGGACAGGGATTGGCTATGGCTACACCTTC. This rearrangement joins TRBV5-1 to TRBJ1-2, with 8 positions matching TRBD1. J gave up 4 bases and V 2 bases, and 7 bases lay outside the gene matches. In germline, CDR1 is SGHRS, CDR2 YFSETQ. This CDR3 spans 15 amino acids.